This T cell receptor (beta chain) derives from a study of tumor and adjacent non-tumor tissue in lung cancer (dated by TCRdb to about 2018). For the study in its entirety: Patients with adenocarcinoma (approximately 11), squamous cell carcinoma (2) and small cell lung cancer (1) were included in the cohort. For each patient, one tumor sample and one normal lung sample were taken, giving approximately 29 paired specimens that underwent TCRbeta CDR3 sequencing. The study compared bulk TCRbeta repertoires from lung tumor tissue and matched distant non-tumor lung tissue of under 16 lung cancer patients. The approximately 15 enrolled patients, of whom around 10 were men and 5 were women, were aged about 30 to 80 years and were diagnosed with TNM stage I to III disease. In total, sequencing yielded 130,000,000 or so productive TCRbeta reads, which works out to an average of around 4.2 million reads per sample. Broad study findings and their caveats: TCR diversity was significantly higher in younger patients, and greater tumor TCR diversity was associated with shorter overall survival and shorter disease-free survival. Only 15 patients were included in the cohort, and the need for larger samples and more detailed clinical data was noted by the authors. Tumor tissue showed significantly greater TCR diversity (inverse Simpson) than normal lung tissue (roughly 430 vs 170, P = 0.0075, Mann-Whitney U test). The methods do not name the sequencing platform or mention unique molecular identifiers. Because peripheral blood was not sequenced, the blood TCRbeta repertoires of the lung cancer patients in the study went unexamined. In normal lung, the top 100 clones accounted for a significantly larger cumulative share of the repertoire than in tumor tissue.

CDR1 SGHAT and CDR2 FQDESV are derived from the germline V gene (reference sequence). V loses 2 bases, J loses 0 bases, and the germline ends lie 17 bases apart. The CDR3 contains 18 residues, cysteine and phenylalanine counted. Of all the DNA, just the CDR3 is kept, 54 bases in frame from base 1. A remark on this clonotype: No cognate antigen has been identified for it. It has no much larger one-base neighbor in the sample; base qualities were not kept.

RNA was isolated from bulk, unsorted tissue, and RNA quality was assessed with a NanoDrop ND-1000 and an Agilent 2100. For the normal lung samples, distant non-tumor tissue was collected more than 3 cm away from the tumor edge. Newly diagnosed lung cancer patients without prior chemotherapy who had been admitted for thoracic surgery in China between August and November 2014 were enrolled as donors. Anyone who had undergone radiotherapy or chemotherapy before, or who had another cancer at the same time, was left out of the study. Surgical tissue pieces of about 1-2.1 cm3 were preserved in RNAlater solution and were kept at -80 degrees C until use. Receptor libraries were prepared by multiplex PCR. Sequencing instrument: Illumina HiSeq 2500. TCRbeta libraries were constructed through three rounds of nested PCR with primers (Table S4) according to protocols modified from ARM-PCR. Before sequencing, PCR products in the 200-500 bp range were cut out of the gel and cleaned up using the QIAquick gel extraction kit. As for the authors' bioinformatics: Trimmomatic was used to clean the reads, FLASH was used to merge the reads into complete CDR3 sequences, and MiTCR was used to assign the reads to V(D)J germline segments. Clonal diversity was calculated as the inverse Simpson's index using VDJtools. In-frame sequences without a premature stop codon were defined as productive reads. TCRdb reworked the public reads: Q25 trimming with fastp, MiXCR clone assembly, productive beta chains retained. Each CDR3 protein gets just one entry, which takes the most common genes and DNA from the rows behind it. Clone size and V and J calls follow TCRdb, not the original study. A total of approximately 100,000 distinct CDR3 sequences appear in this sample, about 64% of them only once. Under 20% of the sample belongs to the ten largest clones.

The sample comprised distant non-tumor lung tissue. This TCR came from a man in his sixties with non-small cell lung cancer. The chain employs TRBV11-1 and TRBJ1-3, and perhaps TRBD1 as D gene, on 5 matching bases. The bases read TGTGCCAGCAGCTTATCAGACAGTCTCCTTCACTCTGGAAACACCATATATTTT. Its protein is CASSLSDSLLHSGNTIYF.